Sequencing of this T cell receptor beta chain was carried out in a study of OX40 agonist ivuxolimab in advanced cancers. Study summary: Approximately 41% of patients had received prior checkpoint inhibitor therapy.

TCRdb's table, derived via immunoSEQ multiplex PCR, lists solely in-frame clones and lacks some. The profile shows just under 85,000 clones, about 81% of them singletons. CDR1 and CDR2 from the germline V gene are SGHTA and FQGNSA. This CDR3 region has 14 residues. Unmatched junction bases numbered 5, after V lost 5 bases and J lost 4 bases. Overall study findings and caveats: The antigens recognized by the expanded peripheral T cells, that is their antigen specificity, were not determined. More expanded clones were found, on average, in CD8+ than in CD4+ T cells.

Notes on this clone: Its antigen is not identified.

The sequence was obtained from an adult with an advanced solid tumor such as melanoma, head and neck, liver or kidney cancer. This chain connects TRBV7-2 to TRBJ2-5; 9 positions match TRBD1. The sample was CD4+ or CD8+ T cells sorted from blood, taken in a trial of the OX40 agonist ivuxolimab. CDR3 DNA: TGTGCCAGCAGCCTCCGGGACAGGGCAGAGACCCAGTACTTC. This codes for CASSLRDRAETQYF.